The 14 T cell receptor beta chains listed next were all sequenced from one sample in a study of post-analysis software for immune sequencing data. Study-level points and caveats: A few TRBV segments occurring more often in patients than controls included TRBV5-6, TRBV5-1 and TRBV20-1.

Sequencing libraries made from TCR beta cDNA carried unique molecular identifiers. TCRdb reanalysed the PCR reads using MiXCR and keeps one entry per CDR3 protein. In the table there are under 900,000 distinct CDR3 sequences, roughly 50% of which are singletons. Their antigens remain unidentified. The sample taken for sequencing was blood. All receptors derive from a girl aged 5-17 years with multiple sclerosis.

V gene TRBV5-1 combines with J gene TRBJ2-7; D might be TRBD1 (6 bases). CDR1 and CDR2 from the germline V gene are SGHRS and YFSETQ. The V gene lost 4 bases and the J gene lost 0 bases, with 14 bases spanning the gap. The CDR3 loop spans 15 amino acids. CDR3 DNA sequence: TGCGCCAGCAGCGGATTAGGGGGACCCTCCTACGAGCAGTACTTC. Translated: CASSGLGGPSYEQYF.

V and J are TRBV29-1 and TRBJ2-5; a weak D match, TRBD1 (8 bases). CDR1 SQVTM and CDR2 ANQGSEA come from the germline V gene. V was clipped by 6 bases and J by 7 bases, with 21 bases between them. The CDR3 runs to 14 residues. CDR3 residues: CSVGRTGRDGTQYF. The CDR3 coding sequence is TGCAGCGTCGGGAGGACAGGGAGGGATGGGACCCAGTACTTC.

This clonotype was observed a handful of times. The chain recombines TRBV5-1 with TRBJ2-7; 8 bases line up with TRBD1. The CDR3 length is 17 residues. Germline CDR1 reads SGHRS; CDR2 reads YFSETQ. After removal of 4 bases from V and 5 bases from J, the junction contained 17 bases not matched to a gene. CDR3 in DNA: TGCGCCAGCAGCCCACCTGGGAGGCAGGGGGCTAGCAACGAGCAGTACTTC. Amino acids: CASSPPGRQGASNEQYF.

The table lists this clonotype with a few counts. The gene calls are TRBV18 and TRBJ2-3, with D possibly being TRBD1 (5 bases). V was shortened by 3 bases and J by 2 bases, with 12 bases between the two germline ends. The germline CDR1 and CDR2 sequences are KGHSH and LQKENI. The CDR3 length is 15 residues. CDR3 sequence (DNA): TGTGCCAGCTCACCCACGGCAGGGAACACAGATACGCAGTATTTT. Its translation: CASSPTAGNTDTQYF.

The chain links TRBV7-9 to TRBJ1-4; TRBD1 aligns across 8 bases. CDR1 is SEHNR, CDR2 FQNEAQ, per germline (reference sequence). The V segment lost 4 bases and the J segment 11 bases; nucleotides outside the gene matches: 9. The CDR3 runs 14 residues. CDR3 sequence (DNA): TGTGCCAGCAGCTCCGACAGGGGAGCTACGAAACTGTTTTTT. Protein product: CASSSDRGATKLFF.

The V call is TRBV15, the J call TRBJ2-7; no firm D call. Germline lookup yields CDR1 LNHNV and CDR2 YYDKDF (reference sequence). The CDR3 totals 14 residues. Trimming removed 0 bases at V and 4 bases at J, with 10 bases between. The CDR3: CATSRDPSCYEQYF. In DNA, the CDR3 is TGTGCCACCAGCAGAGATCCCAGCTGTTACGAGCAGTACTTC.

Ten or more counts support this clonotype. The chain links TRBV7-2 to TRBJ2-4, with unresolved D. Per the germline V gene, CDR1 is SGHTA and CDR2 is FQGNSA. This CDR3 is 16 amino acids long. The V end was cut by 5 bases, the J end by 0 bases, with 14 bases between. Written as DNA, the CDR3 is TGTGCCAGCAGCCCCACCGGCGGCCTAGCCAAAAACATTCAGTACTTC. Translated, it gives CASSPTGGLAKNIQYF.

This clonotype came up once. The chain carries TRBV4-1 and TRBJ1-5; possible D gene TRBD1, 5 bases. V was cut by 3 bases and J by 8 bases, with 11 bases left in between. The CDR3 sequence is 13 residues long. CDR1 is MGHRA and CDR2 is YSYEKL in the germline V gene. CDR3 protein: CASSQGGWEPQHF. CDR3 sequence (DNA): TGCGCCAGCAGCCAGGGGGGTTGGGAGCCCCAGCATTTT.

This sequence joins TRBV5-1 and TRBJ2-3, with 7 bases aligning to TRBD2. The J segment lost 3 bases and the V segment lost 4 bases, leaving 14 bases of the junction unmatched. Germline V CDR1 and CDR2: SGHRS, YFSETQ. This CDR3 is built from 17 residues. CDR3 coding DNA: TGCGCCAGCAGCCCACTGGCGGGCGGGGGAAGAACAGATACGCAGTATTTT. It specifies CASSPLAGGGRTDTQYF.

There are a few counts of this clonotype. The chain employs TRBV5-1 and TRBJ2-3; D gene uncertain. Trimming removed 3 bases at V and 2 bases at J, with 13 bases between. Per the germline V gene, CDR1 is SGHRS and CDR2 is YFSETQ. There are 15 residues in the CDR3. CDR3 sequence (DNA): TGCGCCAGCAGCTACCAGCAGGAAAACACAGATACGCAGTATTTT. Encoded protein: CASSYQQENTDTQYF. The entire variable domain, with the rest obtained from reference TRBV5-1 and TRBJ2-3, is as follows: KAGVTQTPRYLIKTRGQQVTLSCSPISGHRSVSWYQQTPGQGLQFLFEYFSETQRNKGNFPGRFSGRQFSNSRSEMNVSTLELGDSALYLCASSYQQENTDTQYFGPGTRLTVL.

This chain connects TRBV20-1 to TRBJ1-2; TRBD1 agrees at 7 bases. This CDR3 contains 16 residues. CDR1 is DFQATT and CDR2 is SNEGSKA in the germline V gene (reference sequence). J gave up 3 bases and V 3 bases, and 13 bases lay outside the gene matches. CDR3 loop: CSASRPLDRVDYGYTF. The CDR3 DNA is TGCAGTGCTAGCCGCCCTTTAGACAGGGTGGACTATGGCTACACCTTC.

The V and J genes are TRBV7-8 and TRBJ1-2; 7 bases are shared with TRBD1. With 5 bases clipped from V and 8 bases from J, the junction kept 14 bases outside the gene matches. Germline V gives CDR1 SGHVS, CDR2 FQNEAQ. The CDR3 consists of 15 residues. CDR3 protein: CASSRREGADWGYTF. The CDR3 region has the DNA TGTGCCAGCAGCCGAAGGGAGGGGGCGGATTGGGGCTACACCTTC. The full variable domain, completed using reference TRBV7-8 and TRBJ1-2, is GAGVSQSPRYKVAKRGQDVALRCDPISGHVSLFWYQQALGQGPEFLTYFQNEAQLDKSGLPSDRFFAERPEGSVSTLKIQRTQQEDSAVYLCASSRREGADWGYTFGSGTRLTVV.

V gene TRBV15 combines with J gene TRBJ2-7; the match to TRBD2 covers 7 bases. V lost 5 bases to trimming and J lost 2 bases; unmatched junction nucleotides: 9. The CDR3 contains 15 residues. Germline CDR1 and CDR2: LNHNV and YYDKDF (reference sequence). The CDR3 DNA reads TGTGCCACCAGCCATCCGGGACTACAAACCTACGAGCAGTACTTC. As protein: CATSHPGLQTYEQYF.

CDR3 in amino acids: CASSLDRAATNEKLFF. CDR3 nucleotide sequence: TGTGCCAGCAGCTTGGACAGGGCTGCAACTAATGAAAAACTGTTTTTT. The chain employs TRBV5-4 and TRBJ1-4; D might be TRBD1 (6 bases). There are 16 residues in the CDR3. Germline assignment: CDR1 SGHNT and CDR2 YYREEE (reference sequence). Trimming stripped 0 bases from V and 0 bases from J, with 9 bases between.